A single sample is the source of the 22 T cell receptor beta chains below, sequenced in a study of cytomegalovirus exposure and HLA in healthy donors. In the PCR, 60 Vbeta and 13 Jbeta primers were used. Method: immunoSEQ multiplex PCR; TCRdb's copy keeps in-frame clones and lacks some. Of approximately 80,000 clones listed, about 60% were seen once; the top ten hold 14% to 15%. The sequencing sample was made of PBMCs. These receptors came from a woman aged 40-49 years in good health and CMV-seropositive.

CDR3 DNA sequence: TGCGCCAGCAGATCGACAGGGCTTTACACCGGGGAGCTGTTTTTT. Residues: CASRSTGLYTGELFF. The genes are TRBV5-1 and TRBJ2-2; 7 bases are a match to TRBD1. Germline values: CDR1 SGHRS, CDR2 YFSETQ. The CDR3 sequence is 15 residues long. The V segment lost 5 bases and the J segment 3 bases; nucleotides outside the gene matches: 7.

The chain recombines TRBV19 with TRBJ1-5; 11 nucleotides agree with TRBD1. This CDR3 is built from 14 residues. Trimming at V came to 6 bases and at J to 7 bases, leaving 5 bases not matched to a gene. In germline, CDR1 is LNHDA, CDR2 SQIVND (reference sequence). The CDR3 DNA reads TGTGCCAGTAGCGGGACAGGGGGATTACAGCCCCAGCATTTT. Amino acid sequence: CASSGTGGLQPQHF.

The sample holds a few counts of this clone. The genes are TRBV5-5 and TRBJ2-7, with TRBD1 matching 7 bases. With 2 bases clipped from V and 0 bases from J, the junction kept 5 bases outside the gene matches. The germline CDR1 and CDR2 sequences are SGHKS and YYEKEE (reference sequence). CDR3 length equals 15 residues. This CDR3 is CASSLSGQPSYEQYF. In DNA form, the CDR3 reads TGTGCCAGCAGCTTATCGGGACAGCCCTCCTACGAGCAGTACTTC.

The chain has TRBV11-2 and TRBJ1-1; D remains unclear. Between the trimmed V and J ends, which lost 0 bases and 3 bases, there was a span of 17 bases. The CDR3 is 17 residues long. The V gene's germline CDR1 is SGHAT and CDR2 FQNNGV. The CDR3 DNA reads TGTGCCAGCAGCTTAGATTCGGAGGGTAGGTGGCACACTGAAGCTTTCTTT. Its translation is CASSLDSEGRWHTEAFF.

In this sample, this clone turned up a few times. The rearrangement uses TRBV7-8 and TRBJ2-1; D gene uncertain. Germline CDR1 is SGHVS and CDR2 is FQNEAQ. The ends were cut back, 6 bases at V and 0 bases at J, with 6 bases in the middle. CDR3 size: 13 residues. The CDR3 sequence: CASRLTSYNEQFF. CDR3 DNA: TGTGCCAGCAGGCTAACCTCCTACAATGAGCAGTTCTTC.

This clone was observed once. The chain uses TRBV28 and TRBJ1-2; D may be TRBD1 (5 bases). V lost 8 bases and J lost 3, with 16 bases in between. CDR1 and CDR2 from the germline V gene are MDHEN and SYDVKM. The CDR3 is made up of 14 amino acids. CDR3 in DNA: TGTGCCAGCCTCGGGGGGGGGAAGGACTATGGCTACACCTTC. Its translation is CASLGGGKDYGYTF.

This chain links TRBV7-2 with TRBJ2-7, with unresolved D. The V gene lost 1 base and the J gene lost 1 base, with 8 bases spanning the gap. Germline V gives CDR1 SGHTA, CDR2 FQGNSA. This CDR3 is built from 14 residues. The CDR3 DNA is TGTGCCAGCAGCTTAGGGCCAAGATCCTACGAGCAGTACTTC. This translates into CASSLGPRSYEQYF.

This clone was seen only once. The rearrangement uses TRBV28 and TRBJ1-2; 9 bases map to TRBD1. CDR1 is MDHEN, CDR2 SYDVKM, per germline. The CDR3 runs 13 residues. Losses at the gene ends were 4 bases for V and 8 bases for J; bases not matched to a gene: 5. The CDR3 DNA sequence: TGTGCCAGCAGTTCAGGACAGGGGAACGGCTACACCTTC. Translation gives CASSSGQGNGYTF.

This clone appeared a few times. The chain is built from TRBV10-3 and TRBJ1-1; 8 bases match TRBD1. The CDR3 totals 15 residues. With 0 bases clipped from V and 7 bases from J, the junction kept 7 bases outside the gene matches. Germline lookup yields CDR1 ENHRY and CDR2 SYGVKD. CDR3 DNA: TGTGCCATCAGTGAGTCGTGGCAGGGGGCTTTTGAAGCTTTCTTT. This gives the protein CAISESWQGAFEAFF.

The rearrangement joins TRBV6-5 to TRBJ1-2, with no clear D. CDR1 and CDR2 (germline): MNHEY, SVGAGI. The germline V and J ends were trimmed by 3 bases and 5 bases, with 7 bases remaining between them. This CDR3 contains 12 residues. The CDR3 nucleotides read TGTGCCAGCAGTTATCGGGGTTATGGCTACACCTTC. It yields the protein CASSYRGYGYTF.

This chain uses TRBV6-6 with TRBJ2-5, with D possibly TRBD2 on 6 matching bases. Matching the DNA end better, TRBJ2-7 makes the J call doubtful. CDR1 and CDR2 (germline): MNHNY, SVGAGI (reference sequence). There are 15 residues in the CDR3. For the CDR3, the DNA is TGTGCCAGCAGTCCGTCTCGGGACTTACGATACGAGCAGTACTTC. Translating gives CASSPSRDLRYEQYF.

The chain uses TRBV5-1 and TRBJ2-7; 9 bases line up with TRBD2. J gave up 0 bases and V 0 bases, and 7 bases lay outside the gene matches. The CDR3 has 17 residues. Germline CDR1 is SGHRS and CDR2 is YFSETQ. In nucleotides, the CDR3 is TGCGCCAGCAGCTTGGCCGGGCTAGCGGGGTACTCCTACGAGCAGTACTTC. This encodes CASSLAGLAGYSYEQYF.

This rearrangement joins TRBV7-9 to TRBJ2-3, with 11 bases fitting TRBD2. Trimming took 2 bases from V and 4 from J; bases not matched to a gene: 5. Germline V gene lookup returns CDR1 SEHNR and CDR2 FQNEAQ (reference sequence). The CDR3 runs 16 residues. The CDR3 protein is CASSLRLAGNSDTQYF. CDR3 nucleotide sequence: TGTGCCAGCAGCTTAAGACTAGCGGGAAACTCAGATACGCAGTATTTT.

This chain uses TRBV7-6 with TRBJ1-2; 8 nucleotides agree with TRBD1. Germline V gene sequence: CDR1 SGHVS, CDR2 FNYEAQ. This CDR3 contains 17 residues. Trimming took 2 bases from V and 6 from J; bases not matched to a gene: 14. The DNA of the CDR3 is TGTGCCAGCAGCTTAACCCCGGGACAGGCTCCCAACGATGGCTACACCTTC. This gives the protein CASSLTPGQAPNDGYTF.

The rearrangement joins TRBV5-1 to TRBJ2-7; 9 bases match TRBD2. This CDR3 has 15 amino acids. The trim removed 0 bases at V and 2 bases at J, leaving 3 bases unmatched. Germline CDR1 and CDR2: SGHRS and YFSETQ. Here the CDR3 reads CASSLGTSVPYEQYF. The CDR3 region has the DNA TGCGCCAGCAGCTTGGGGACTAGCGTCCCCTACGAGCAGTACTTC.

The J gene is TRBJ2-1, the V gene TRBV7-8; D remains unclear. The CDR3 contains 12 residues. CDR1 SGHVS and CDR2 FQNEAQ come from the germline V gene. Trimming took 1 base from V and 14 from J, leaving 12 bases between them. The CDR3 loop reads CASSLGAEHEFF. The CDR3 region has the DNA TGTGCCAGCAGCTTAGGGGCCGAGCATGAGTTCTTC.

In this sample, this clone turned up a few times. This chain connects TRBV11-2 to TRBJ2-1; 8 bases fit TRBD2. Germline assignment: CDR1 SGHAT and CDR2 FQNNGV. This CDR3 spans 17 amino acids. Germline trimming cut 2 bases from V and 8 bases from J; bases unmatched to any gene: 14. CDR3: CASSLIGLREGRDEQFF. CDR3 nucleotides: TGTGCCAGCAGCTTAATAGGTCTCCGGGAGGGCCGCGATGAGCAGTTCTTC.

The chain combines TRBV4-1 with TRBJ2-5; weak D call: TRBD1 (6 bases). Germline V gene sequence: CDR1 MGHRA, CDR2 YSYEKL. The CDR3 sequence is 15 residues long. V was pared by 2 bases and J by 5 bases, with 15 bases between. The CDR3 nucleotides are TGCGCCAGCAGCCAACTGCAGGGGATGGGGGAGACCCAGTACTTC. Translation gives CASSQLQGMGETQYF.

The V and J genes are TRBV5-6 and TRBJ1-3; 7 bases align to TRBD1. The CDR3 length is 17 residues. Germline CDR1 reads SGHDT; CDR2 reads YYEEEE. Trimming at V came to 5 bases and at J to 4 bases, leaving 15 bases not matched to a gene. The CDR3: CASSSPHKQGRGNTIYF. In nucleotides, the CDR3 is TGTGCCAGCAGTTCGCCCCATAAACAGGGGCGAGGAAACACCATATATTTT. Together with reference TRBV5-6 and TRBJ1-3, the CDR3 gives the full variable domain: DAGVTQSPTHLIKTRGQQVTLRCSPKSGHDTVSWYQQALGQGPQFIFQYYEEEERQRGNFPDRFSGHQFPNYSSELNVNALLLGDSALYLCASSSPHKQGRGNTIYFGEGSWLTVV.

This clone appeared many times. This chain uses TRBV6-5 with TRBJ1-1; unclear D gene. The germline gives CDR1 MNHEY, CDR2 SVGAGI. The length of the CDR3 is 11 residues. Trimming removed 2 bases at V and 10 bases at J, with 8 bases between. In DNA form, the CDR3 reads TGTGCCAGCAGTTACGAGAGAAGAGCTTTCTTT. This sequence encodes CASSYERRAFF.

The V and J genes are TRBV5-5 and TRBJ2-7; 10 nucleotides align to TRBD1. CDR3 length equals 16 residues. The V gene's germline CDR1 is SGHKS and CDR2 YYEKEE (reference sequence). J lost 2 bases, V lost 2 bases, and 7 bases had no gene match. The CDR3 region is CASSFAPGQGTYEQYF. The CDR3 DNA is TGTGCCAGCAGCTTTGCGCCGGGACAGGGGACCTACGAGCAGTACTTC.

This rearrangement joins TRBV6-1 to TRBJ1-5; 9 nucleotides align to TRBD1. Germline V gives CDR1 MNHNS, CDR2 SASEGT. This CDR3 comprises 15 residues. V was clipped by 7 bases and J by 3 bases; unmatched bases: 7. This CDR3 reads CASMGTGRNNQPQHF. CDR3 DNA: TGTGCCAGCATGGGGACAGGGCGGAACAATCAGCCCCAGCATTTT.